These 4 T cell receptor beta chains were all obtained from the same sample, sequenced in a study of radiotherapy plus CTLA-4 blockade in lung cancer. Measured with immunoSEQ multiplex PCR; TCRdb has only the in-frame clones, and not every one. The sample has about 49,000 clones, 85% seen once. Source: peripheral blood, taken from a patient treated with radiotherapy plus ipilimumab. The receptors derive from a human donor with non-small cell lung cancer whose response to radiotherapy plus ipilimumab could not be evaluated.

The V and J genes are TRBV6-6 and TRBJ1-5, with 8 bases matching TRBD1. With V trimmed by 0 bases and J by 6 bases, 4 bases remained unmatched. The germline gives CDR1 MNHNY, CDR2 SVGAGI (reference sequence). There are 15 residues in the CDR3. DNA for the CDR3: TGTGCCAGCAGTTACTCAACAGGGGGGGGTCAGCCCCAGCATTTT. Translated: CASSYSTGGGQPQHF.

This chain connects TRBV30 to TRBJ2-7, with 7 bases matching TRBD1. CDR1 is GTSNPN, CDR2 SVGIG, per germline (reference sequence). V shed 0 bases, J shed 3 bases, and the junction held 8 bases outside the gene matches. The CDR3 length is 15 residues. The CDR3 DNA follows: TGTGCCTGGAGTGTCCGGGACAGAGGCATCTACGAGCAGTACTTC. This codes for CAWSVRDRGIYEQYF.

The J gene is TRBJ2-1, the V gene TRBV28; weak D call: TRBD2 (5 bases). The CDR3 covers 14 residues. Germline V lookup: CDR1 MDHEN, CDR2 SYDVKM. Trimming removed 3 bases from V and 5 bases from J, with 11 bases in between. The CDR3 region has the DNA TGTGCCAGCAGTTTTGAGGGAGAAAACAATGAGCAGTTCTTC. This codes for CASSFEGENNEQFF.

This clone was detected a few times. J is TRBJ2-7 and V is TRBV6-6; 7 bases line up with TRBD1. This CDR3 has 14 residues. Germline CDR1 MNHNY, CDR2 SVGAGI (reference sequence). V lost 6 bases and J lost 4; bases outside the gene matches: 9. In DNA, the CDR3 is TGTGCCAGCAGGGGGACAGCGGCTGTTTACGAGCAGTACTTC. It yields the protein CASRGTAAVYEQYF.